The 23 T cell receptor beta chains given below trace back to one sample, sequenced in a study of T cell responses to AZD1222 COVID-19 vaccine. Method: immunoSEQ multiplex PCR; TCRdb's copy keeps in-frame clones and lacks some. The sample yields 65,000 to 90,000 clones, approximately 87% seen once. Sequencing was performed on peripheral blood, taken on day 0 of AZD1222 vaccination. These receptors originate from an adult in good health.

In this sample, this clone turned up once. V usage is TRBV7-2 and J usage is TRBJ2-7, with 7 bases matching TRBD2. The germline V gene has CDR1 SGHTA and CDR2 FQGNSA. The CDR3 contains 15 residues. V shed 5 bases, J shed 3 bases, and the junction held 10 bases outside the gene matches. This CDR3 is CASSQSDSGFYEQYF. The CDR3 nucleotides are TGTGCCAGCAGCCAAAGTGATAGCGGGTTCTACGAGCAGTACTTC. The full variable domain, rest sourced from reference TRBV7-2 and TRBJ2-7, is GAGVSQSPSNKVTEKGKDVELRCDPISGHTALYWYRQSLGQGLEFLIYFQGNSAPDKSGLPSDRFSAERTGGSVSTLTIQRTQQEDSAVYLCASSQSDSGFYEQYFGPGTRLTVT.

In nucleotides, the CDR3 is TGTGCCAGCAGCCGACAGGACCGGTCCACCGGGGAGCTGTTTTTT. Translating gives CASSRQDRSTGELFF. The rearrangement links TRBV5-5 to TRBJ2-2; D perhaps matches TRBD1 (6 bases). Trimming took off 4 bases at V and 4 bases at J, with 14 bases between the two ends. The CDR3 has 15 residues. The germline gives CDR1 SGHKS, CDR2 YYEKEE (reference sequence).

V usage is TRBV11-3 and J usage is TRBJ2-1, with a possible D match to TRBD2 (5 bases). CDR1 SGHNT and CDR2 YENEEA come from the germline V gene. The CDR3 consists of 14 residues. Trimming stripped 1 base from V and 3 bases from J, with 7 bases between. As DNA, the CDR3 is TGTGCCAGCAGCTTAGCCGACTACTACAATGAGCAGTTCTTC. It codes for CASSLADYYNEQFF. Variable domain in full (rest from reference TRBV11-3 and TRBJ2-1): EAGVVQSPRYKIIEKKQPVAFWCNPISGHNTLYWYLQNLGQGPELLIRYENEEAVDDSQLPKDRFSAERLKGVDSTLKIQPAELGDSAVYLCASSLADYYNEQFFGPGTRLTVL.

The V call is TRBV4-1, the J call TRBJ2-3; no clear D gene. Trimming pared 4 bases from V and 2 bases from J, leaving 7 bases between. Germline CDR1 is MGHRA and CDR2 is YSYEKL. This CDR3 region has 13 residues. CDR3 in amino acids: CASSRYYTDTQYF. DNA of the CDR3: TGCGCCAGCAGCCGCTACTACACAGATACGCAGTATTTT.

V and J are TRBV6-1 and TRBJ2-3, with 10 nucleotides matching TRBD2. V lost 3 bases to trimming and J lost 3 bases; unmatched junction nucleotides: 6. Germline V gives CDR1 MNHNS, CDR2 SASEGT. The CDR3 length is 16 residues. The CDR3 nucleotides read TGTGCCAGCAGTGAGGCTAGCGGGAGTAGTACAGATACGCAGTATTTT. It is translated as CASSEASGSSTDTQYF.

The V call is TRBV7-9, the J call TRBJ2-2; TRBD2 matches at 9 bases. The length of the CDR3 is 19 residues. Germline V gives CDR1 SEHNR, CDR2 FQNEAQ (reference sequence). V trimming: 4 bases; J trimming: 1 base; junction bases outside the gene matches: 13. CDR3 sequence: CASSSPPVVAGVNTGELFF. The CDR3 DNA reads as TGTGCCAGCAGCTCCCCCCCAGTGGTAGCGGGGGTGAACACCGGGGAGCTGTTTTTT.

The chain couples TRBV28 to TRBJ1-3; the match to TRBD1 covers 8 bases. CDR1 MDHEN and CDR2 SYDVKM come from the germline V gene. V lost 3 bases and J lost 1; bases outside the gene matches: 2. The CDR3 has 15 amino acids. The CDR3 sequence: CASSLTGVSGNTIYF. For the CDR3, the DNA is TGTGCCAGCAGTTTGACAGGGGTTTCTGGAAACACCATATATTTT.

Regarding this clone: The junction departs from the called germline gene at one end, perhaps through a read error. The chain recombines TRBV24-1 with TRBJ2-7; a possible D gene is TRBD2 (5 bases). Germline V gives CDR1 KGHDR, CDR2 SFDVKD. The CDR3 is made up of 11 amino acids. CDR3 amino acids: CATGEGAEQYF. CDR3 nucleotide sequence: TGTGCCACCGGTGAGGGAGCCGAGCAGTACTTC.

V gene TRBV28 combines with J gene TRBJ1-2, with 9 bases lining up with TRBD1. V was pared by 5 bases and J by 5 bases, with 6 bases of the junction left unmatched. The CDR3 is made up of 14 amino acids. Germline values: CDR1 MDHEN, CDR2 SYDVKM. Here the CDR3 DNA reads TGTGCCAGCAGTCGTTCGGGACAGGGTTATGGCTACACCTTC. Residues: CASSRSGQGYGYTF.

This clone is medium-sized. The rearrangement links TRBV5-4 to TRBJ1-1; D is unclear. CDR3 length: 17 amino acids. Per germline, CDR1 SGHNT and CDR2 YYREEE (reference sequence). The V end was cut by 4 bases, the J end by 0 bases, with 19 bases between. The CDR3 DNA is TGTGCCAGCAGCCTTATACCAGGTAAAACGTTGAACACTGAAGCTTTCTTT. Its protein product is CASSLIPGKTLNTEAFF.

The table lists this clone with a count of one. V is TRBV15 and J is TRBJ2-7; TRBD1 agrees at 10 bases. CDR3 length equals 15 residues. V trimming: 3 bases; J trimming: 6 bases; junction bases outside the gene matches: 8. Germline CDR1 is LNHNV and CDR2 is YYDKDF (reference sequence). In nucleotides, the CDR3 is TGTGCCACCAGCAGCCGCGGGACAGGGGTGATCGAGCAGTACTTC. As protein: CATSSRGTGVIEQYF.

The chain couples TRBV19 to TRBJ1-2; D unclear. V shed 1 base and J shed 4 bases, with 4 bases lying between them. Germline assignment: CDR1 LNHDA and CDR2 SQIVND (reference sequence). The CDR3 contains 12 residues. The CDR3, as DNA: TGTGCCAGTAGTATAGCCCCCTATGGCTACACCTTC. It specifies CASSIAPYGYTF.

The chain uses TRBV4-3 and TRBJ2-1, with TRBD2 as a possible D gene (6 bases). CDR1 is LGHNA, CDR2 YSLEER, per germline. V was pared by 0 bases and J by 3 bases, with 9 bases between. This CDR3 region has 15 residues. CDR3 nucleotides: TGCGCCAGCAGCCAAGAGCGGGGCTACTACAATGAGCAGTTCTTC. Its translation: CASSQERGYYNEQFF.

This clone was seen once. The chain has TRBV19 and TRBJ1-2; no definite D call. CDR3 length equals 12 residues. Trimming stripped 10 bases from V and 4 bases from J, with 13 bases between. Germline V gene lookup returns CDR1 LNHDA and CDR2 SQIVND (reference sequence). CDR3 amino acids: CAISPGGYGYTF. The CDR3 region has the DNA TGTGCCATCTCACCCGGCGGCTATGGCTACACCTTC.

There are a few counts of this clone. The CDR3 coding sequence is TGTGCCAGCAGTTTTGATAAGGGAAACACTGAAGCTTTCTTT. Its protein is CASSFDKGNTEAFF. V and J are TRBV6-5 and TRBJ1-1; no firm D call. The CDR3 contains 14 residues. Trimming left V 4 bases short and J 2 bases short, with 11 bases between. Germline lookup yields CDR1 MNHEY and CDR2 SVGAGI.

The gene calls are TRBV6-5 and TRBJ1-1, with TRBD1 as a possible D gene (6 bases). CDR1 MNHEY and CDR2 SVGAGI come from the germline V gene. The CDR3 totals 16 residues. Trimming cost V 3 bases and J 1 base, with 15 bases left between them. The CDR3 bases are TGTGCCAGCAGTTATCGTACGGGGGCCGGGAACACTGAAGCTTTCTTT. This sequence encodes CASSYRTGAGNTEAFF.

V gene TRBV7-8 combines with J gene TRBJ1-6; D uncertain. V was pared by 5 bases and J by 7 bases, with 21 bases between. CDR1 SGHVS and CDR2 FQNEAQ come from the germline V gene. CDR3 length: 17 amino acids. This CDR3 is CASSLSILWAPNSPLHF. The CDR3 DNA follows: TGTGCCAGCAGCCTATCAATCCTGTGGGCCCCAAATTCACCCCTCCACTTT.

The sample holds a few counts of this clone. The CDR3 spells CSASSSGDTDTIYF. The DNA of the CDR3 is TGCAGCGCGTCCTCCTCAGGGGACACGGACACCATATATTTT. The V gene is TRBV29-1, the J gene TRBJ1-3; D is possibly TRBD1 (6 bases). Germline assignment: CDR1 SQVTM and CDR2 ANQGSEA. The V end was cut by 7 bases, the J end by 8 bases, with 21 bases between. The length of the CDR3 is 14 residues.

This clone was seen only once. This rearrangement joins TRBV28 to TRBJ1-3, with D tentatively TRBD1 (5 bases). CDR3 size: 15 residues. Trimming pared 8 bases from V and 0 bases from J, leaving 14 bases between. Germline CDR1 and CDR2: MDHEN and SYDVKM. In DNA form, the CDR3 reads TGTGCCAGCCTCACGGGGACGTACTCTGGAAACACCATATATTTT. It is translated as CASLTGTYSGNTIYF.

V is TRBV7-8 and J is TRBJ2-7; 9 positions match TRBD1. The CDR3 runs 16 residues. Trimming removed 6 bases from V and 2 bases from J; junction bases left unmatched: 11. Per germline, CDR1 SGHVS and CDR2 FQNEAQ. The CDR3: CASRPPGTGKTYEQYF. The CDR3 bases are TGTGCCAGCAGGCCCCCCGGGACAGGGAAAACCTACGAGCAGTACTTC.

Only one count was recorded for this clone. The chain joins TRBV3-1 (or the pseudogene TRBV3-2) to TRBJ2-7; 14 positions agree with TRBD2. The germline V gene encodes CDR1 LGHDT and CDR2 YNNKEL (reference sequence). This CDR3 is 16 amino acids long. V lost 0 bases to trimming and J lost 5 bases; unmatched junction nucleotides: 3. DNA for the CDR3: TGTGCCAGCAGCCAAGAAGGGACTAGCGGGAGCCACGAGCAGTACTTC. Its protein is CASSQEGTSGSHEQYF.

The rearrangement uses TRBV6-5 and TRBJ2-7, with D possibly matching TRBD1 (5 bases). Trimming pared 6 bases from V and 0 bases from J, leaving 9 bases between. There are 13 residues in the CDR3. CDR1 and CDR2 (germline): MNHEY, SVGAGI. The CDR3 nucleotides read TGTGCCAGCAGCCAGGGTCCCTCCTACGAGCAGTACTTC. Its translation is CASSQGPSYEQYF.

The chain carries TRBV14 and TRBJ2-7; D is unclear. Per germline, CDR1 SGHDN and CDR2 FVKESK. Trimming took 4 bases from V and 3 from J, leaving 10 bases between them. The CDR3 totals 13 residues. The CDR3 DNA follows: TGTGCCAGCAGCCCGGTCGGCAGCTACGAGCAGTACTTC. Its protein is CASSPVGSYEQYF.